This TCR beta chain was documented in a study of cytomegalovirus exposure and HLA in healthy donors. Notes on the study in general: In vitro, a few CMV-associated chains proved specific for CMV antigens.

The table came from immunoSEQ multiplex PCR; TCRdb's copy has only in-frame clones and leaves some out. The repertoire has over 200,000 clones, roughly 88% of them found once; the top ten carry approximately 3%. With 2 bases clipped from V and 1 base from J, the junction kept 5 bases outside the gene matches. Germline V gene sequence: CDR1 SGDLS, CDR2 YYNGEE. The CDR3 length is 16 residues. This clone ranks as medium-sized. Its target is unknown. The sequence was collected from a woman in her thirties in good health and CMV-seronegative. The rearrangement joins TRBV9 to TRBJ2-4; 8 positions match TRBD1. The sample consisted of PBMCs. CDR3: CASSVGQGVAKNIQYF. The CDR3 region has the DNA TGTGCCAGCAGCGTCGGACAGGGAGTTGCCAAAAACATTCAGTACTTC.